A selection of T cell receptor beta chains follows, all from one sample in a study of blood T cells in healthy people across ages. A single record per CDR3 protein comes from TCRdb applying MiXCR to the 5' RACE reads. Here the sample spans about 1.4 million distinct CDR3 sequences, roughly 59% being singletons. The sample was blood. The receptors were gathered from a man aged 18-30 years in good health. Each CDR3 is given with its conserved first and last residue. The order of the fields is CDR3 length, V gene, CDR3 protein.

14,TRBV25-1,CASSKTGDRETQYF
15,TRBV20-1,CSARGVAGLTDTQYF
11,TRBV12-3/TRBV12-4,CASSTSHEQYF
14,TRBV6-6,CASKKEGDSYEQYF
14,TRBV3-1,CASSQGRPSETQYF
14,TRBV2,CASGQGPLGYEQYF
16,TRBV27,CASSSVDRTTQETQYF
13,TRBV9,CASSVGDSYGYTF
17,TRBV7-9,CASSPPSGRQNTGELFF
14,TRBV6-5,CASSWTGGTDTQYF
13,TRBV20-1,CSAMPSRGYEQFF
15,TRBV15,CATRFLQGANYGYTF
13,TRBV6-5,CASTRHRAGEAFF
16,TRBV3-1,CASSQDPTGTMYEQYF
14,TRBV2,CASRGLAGRDEQFF
17,TRBV29-1,CSVEDQGLAGVTGELFF
14,TRBV29-1,CSVATGGHTDTQYF
18,TRBV5-1,CASTAGVRNWANTGELFF
12,TRBV12-3/TRBV12-4,CASSLFMREQYF
12,TRBV20-1,CSVGGSYNEQFF
15,TRBV28,CASRGGTGVSYEQYF
14,TRBV12-3/TRBV12-4,CASKGEGGNEKLFF
15,TRBV6-5,CASSSTGKLNYGCTF
19,TRBV24-1,CATSDPGGQGGDSNQPQHF
13,TRBV6-5,CATSWGSSYEQYF